This section outlines one T cell receptor beta chain sequence together with its context. This entry is derived from a study of blood T cell repertoires in COVID-19. Study background: Whether acute or convalescent, the COVID-19 samples came from the United States, Italy and Spain. T cells, B-cell-depleted T cells, or PBMCs supplied cDNA or gDNA.

Here immunoSEQ multiplex PCR was the method, and the copy in TCRdb shows in-frame clones only, minus some. The table has 300,000 to 450,000 clones, around 87% seen once; the top ten hold 1% to 1.5%. Germline V gene lookup returns CDR1 SEHNR and CDR2 FQNEAQ (reference sequence). Deletions cut 5 bases from V and 4 bases from J, with 20 bases between. The CDR3 spans 16 residues. Those who participated ranged in age from about 18 to 89 years and resided in 24 US areas. Which cohort a participant joined came from the clinical history participants gave. This TCR was recovered from a man aged 30-40 years who had recovered from COVID-19. Sample: PBMCs or T cells enriched from blood (not recorded which). The chain carries TRBV7-9 and TRBJ1-2; TRBD1 might be the D (6 bases). The CDR3 sequence: CASSLHGQNQIYGYTF. CDR3 sequence (DNA): TGTGCCAGCAGCCTGCATGGACAGAATCAAATCTATGGCTACACCTTC.